The 12 T cell receptor beta chains listed next were all sequenced from one sample in a study of molecular identifiers for immune sequencing clone quantification. TCRdb re-derived calls from the PCR reads in MiXCR, one entry per CDR3 protein. The sample contains approximately 680,000 distinct CDR3 sequences, about 25% of which appear only once. Source material: naive CD8+ T cells from blood, with Jurkat cell RNA spiked in. Subset noted: FACS-sorted CD8+CD4-CCR7+CD45RA+ naive T cells. The receptors shown here come from a human donor in good health. Some libraries in this study had Jurkat cell RNA spiked in.

Concerning this clonotype itself: A single base separates this from a much larger clone, so it may be a read error. The chain recombines TRBV4-2 with TRBJ2-3, with 9 bases lining up with TRBD2. The CDR3 length is 16 residues. Germline-derived CDR1 and CDR2 are LGHNA and YNFKEQ. CDR3 protein: CANSQDMSGGFDTQYF. In nucleotides, the CDR3 is TGTGCCAACAGCCAAGATATGAGCGGGGGGTTCGATACGCAGTATTTT.

This chain joins TRBV19 and TRBJ2-2; TRBD2 agrees at 9 bases. This CDR3 has 15 residues. The germline CDR1 and CDR2 sequences are LNHDA and SQIVND (reference sequence). The ends lost 6 bases at V and 3 bases at J; junction bases unmatched: 5. CDR3 region: CASRSGGRDTGELFF. The DNA of the CDR3 is TGTGCCAGTAGGAGCGGGGGGCGGGACACCGGGGAGCTGTTTTTT.

This sequence joins TRBV6-1 and TRBJ1-1; TRBD1 aligns across 9 bases. CDR1 is MNHNS, CDR2 SASEGT, per germline. This CDR3 has 13 residues. The V segment lost 4 bases and the J segment 6 bases; nucleotides outside the gene matches: 3. This CDR3 reads CASSGQGVPEAFF. The CDR3, as DNA: TGTGCCAGCAGTGGACAGGGGGTACCTGAAGCTTTCTTT.

The rearrangement links TRBV9 to TRBJ2-7; D is tentatively TRBD1 or TRBD2 (5 bases each). CDR1 is SGDLS, CDR2 YYNGEE, per germline. V was pared by 3 bases and J by 3 bases, with 13 bases between. This CDR3 comprises 14 residues. CDR3: CASSAGTDYYEQYF. CDR3 coding DNA: TGTGCCAGCAGCGCAGGGACGGATTACTACGAGCAGTACTTC.

This clonotype has ten or more counts. This rearrangement joins TRBV6-6 to TRBJ2-2; TRBD1 aligns across 7 bases. J gave up 6 bases and V 6 bases, and 7 bases lay outside the gene matches. The CDR3 is made up of 14 amino acids. CDR1 MNHNY and CDR2 SVGAGI come from the germline V gene (reference sequence). The CDR3 loop is CASRSGQIPGELFF. CDR3 coding DNA: TGTGCCAGCAGGTCGGGACAGATTCCCGGGGAGCTGTTTTTT.

This clonotype occurred many times. This chain uses TRBV10-2 with TRBJ2-5; D is unclear. Looked up from germline, CDR1 is WSHSY and CDR2 is SAAADI. The CDR3 totals 13 residues. The V end lost 0 bases, the J end lost 0 bases, and 2 bases lay between the germline ends. DNA for the CDR3: TGCGCCAGCAGTGAGTCGTACCAAGAGACCCAGTACTTC. Translation gives CASSESYQETQYF.

This clonotype was picked up one time. V and J are TRBV4-3 and TRBJ2-2; TRBD2 is a possible D gene (7 bases). The CDR3 covers 17 residues. Germline CDR1 LGHNA, CDR2 YSLEER. The V and J ends lost 1 base and 7 bases respectively, with 19 bases between them. CDR3 nucleotide sequence: TGCGCCAGCAGCCAAGCGGTGGACGGGGGGCTAAACGGGGAGCTGTTTTTT. This encodes CASSQAVDGGLNGELFF.

This clonotype was picked up one time. The junction departs from the called germline gene at one end, perhaps through a read error. The chain is built from TRBV4-1 and TRBJ2-2; 7 bases agree with TRBD1. Germline CDR1 MGHRA, CDR2 YSYEKL. The CDR3 is 15 residues long. CDR3: CASSPTGMNPGELFF. In DNA form, the CDR3 reads TGCGCCAGCAGCCCGACAGGGATGAACCCCGGGGAGCTGTTTTTT.

There are many counts of this clonotype. The rearrangement links TRBV4-1 to TRBJ1-1; 7 bases align to TRBD1. V was pared by 2 bases and J by 2 bases, with 5 bases of the junction left unmatched. CDR3 length: 15 amino acids. Germline V gene sequence: CDR1 MGHRA, CDR2 YSYEKL. The CDR3 DNA reads as TGCGCCAGCAGCCAACATGGGACAGCAAACACTGAAGCTTTCTTT. It is translated as CASSQHGTANTEAFF.

There are many counts of this clonotype. V and J are TRBV7-9 and TRBJ1-5; possibly TRBD1 for D (5 bases). Trimming left V 3 bases short and J 4 bases short, with 13 bases between. The CDR3 sequence is 15 residues long. The germline V gene has CDR1 SEHNR and CDR2 FQNEAQ (reference sequence). The DNA of the CDR3 is TGTGCCAGCAGCTTGGAGGGGCCTATTAATCAGCCCCAGCATTTT. Its translation: CASSLEGPINQPQHF. The entire variable domain, with the rest obtained from reference TRBV7-9 and TRBJ1-5, is as follows: DTGVSQNPRHKITKRGQNVTFRCDPISEHNRLYWYRQTLGQGPEFLTYFQNEAQLEKSRLLSDRFSAERPKGSFSTLEIQRTEQGDSAMYLCASSLEGPINQPQHFGDGTRLSIL.

The rearrangement joins TRBV6-2 or TRBV6-3 to TRBJ2-3; D may be TRBD1 or TRBD2 (5 bases each). From germline, CDR1 is MNHEY and CDR2 SVGEGT. The CDR3 contains 18 residues. The germline V and J ends were trimmed by 2 bases and 4 bases, with 22 bases remaining between them. CDR3 amino acids: CASSYAPIRDVWSDTQYF. DNA of the CDR3: TGTGCCAGCAGTTACGCCCCCATACGGGACGTTTGGTCAGATACGCAGTATTTT.

This clonotype was counted ten times or more. This chain joins TRBV5-1 and TRBJ2-7; no definite D call. Trimming shortened V by 0 bases and J by 5 bases, and 6 bases separated the two germline ends. The CDR3 has 12 amino acids. In germline, CDR1 is SGHRS, CDR2 YFSETQ. The CDR3 spells CASSLEWDEQYF. CDR3 DNA: TGCGCCAGCAGCTTGGAGTGGGACGAGCAGTACTTC.